The clone carrying this T cell receptor beta chain came up a few times. The antigen is not known. The sample is drawn from a study of blood T cells in healthy people across ages. Each individual donor underwent a draw of approximately 9.6 milliliters of peripheral blood. With a J-beta primer mix and a sample-barcoded 5' primer, a second PCR ran roughly 7 to 11 cycles. TCRdb independently ran MiXCR on the 5' RACE reads; one entry per CDR3 protein. The top ten hold about an eighth of the sample, which has some 900,000 distinct CDR3 sequences, 40% to 60% seen once. Findings and limits, study-wide: Comparison with aged donors showed that long-lived donors had more naive CD4+ cells and higher diversity.

This CDR3 contains 16 residues. The V gene's germline CDR1 is MNHEY and CDR2 SVGAGI. V gave up 0 bases and J gave up 3 bases, with 13 bases separating them. The V call is TRBV6-5, the J call TRBJ2-3; tentative D call: TRBD1 (5 bases). This clonotype was sampled from a man aged 25 to 40 in good health. The sequenced material came from blood. CDR3 DNA: TGTGCCAGCAGTTACTCGATTCACAGGTTGACAGATACGCAGTATTTT. Its translation: CASSYSIHRLTDTQYF.